This paragraph covers one T cell receptor beta chain sequence. What it recognizes is unknown. The data were obtained in a study of CD8 T cells in Susac syndrome. After extraction with the RNeasy kit, roughly 0.45 to 1 ug of the RNA was reverse transcribed using random hexamers. Multiplex immunoSEQ PCR targeted 54 Vbeta and 13 Jbeta TCR beta segments. TCRdb ran MiXCR on the immunoSEQ multiplex PCR reads and lists one entry per CDR3 protein. The table records just over 150,000 distinct CDR3 sequences, 95% of them present only once. TCR beta sequencing was performed on blood CD8+ and CD4+ T cells. The CDR3 is 15 residues long. J was trimmed by 4 bases and V by 2 bases; bases with no gene match: 7. Germline V gives CDR1 SNHLY, CDR2 FYNNEI. Study outcomes and limitations: A relatively small number of individuals underwent TCR sequencing and HLA analysis.

Sequencing was done on a sample of CD8+ T cells from PBMCs. The TCR sequence derives from a human donor with multiple sclerosis. This chain uses TRBV2 with TRBJ1-2, with 7 bases lining up with TRBD1. CDR3 amino acids: CASSEPRRDSYGYTF. The CDR3 DNA follows: TGTGCCAGCAGTGAACCTCGTCGGGACAGCTATGGCTACACCTTC.